This T cell receptor (beta chain) was identified during a study of technical replicates of blood from several donors. Germline-derived CDR1 and CDR2 are SQVTM and ANQGSEA. The CDR3 has 12 residues. V lost 4 bases to trimming and J lost 4 bases, with 10 bases between them. Generated by immunoSEQ multiplex PCR, the TCRdb table keeps only in-frame clones and is missing some. This table has around 100,000 clones, around 93% appearing once. The receptor was derived from a human donor in good health. The chain links TRBV29-1 to TRBJ1-2; D not resolved. What was sequenced was T cells isolated from PBMCs. The CDR3 DNA sequence: TGCAGCGTTGGAGGGAATGTCTATGGCTACACCTTC. It is translated as CSVGGNVYGYTF.